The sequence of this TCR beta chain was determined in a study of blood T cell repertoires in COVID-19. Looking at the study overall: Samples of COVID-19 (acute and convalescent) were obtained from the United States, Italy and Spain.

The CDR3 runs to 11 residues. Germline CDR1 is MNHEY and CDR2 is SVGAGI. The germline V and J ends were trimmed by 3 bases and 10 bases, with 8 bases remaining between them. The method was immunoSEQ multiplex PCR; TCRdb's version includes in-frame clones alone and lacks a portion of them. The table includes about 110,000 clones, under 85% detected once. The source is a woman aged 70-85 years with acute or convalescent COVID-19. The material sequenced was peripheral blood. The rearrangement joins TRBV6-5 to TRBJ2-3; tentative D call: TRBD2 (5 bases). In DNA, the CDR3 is TGTGCCAGCAGTTATCTGGGAGCGCAGTATTTT. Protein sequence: CASSYLGAQYF.